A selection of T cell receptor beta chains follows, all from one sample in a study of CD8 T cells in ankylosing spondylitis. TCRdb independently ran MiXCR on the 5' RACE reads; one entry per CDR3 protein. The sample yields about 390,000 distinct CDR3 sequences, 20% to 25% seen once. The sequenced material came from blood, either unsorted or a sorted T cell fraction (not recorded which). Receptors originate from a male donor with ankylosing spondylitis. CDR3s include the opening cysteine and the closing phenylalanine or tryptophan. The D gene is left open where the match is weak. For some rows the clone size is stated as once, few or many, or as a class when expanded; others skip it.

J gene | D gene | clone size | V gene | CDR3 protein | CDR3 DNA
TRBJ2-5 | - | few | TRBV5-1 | CASSSSDGSGETQYF | TGCGCCAGCAGCTCTTCGGACGGATCAGGGGAGACCCAGTACTTC
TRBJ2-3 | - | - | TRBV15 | CATSRDWGSSTDTQYF | TGTGCCACCAGCAGAGATTGGGGGAGTAGCACAGATACGCAGTATTTT
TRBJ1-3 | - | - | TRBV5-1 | CASSLLQAADTIYF | TGCGCCAGCAGCTTGTTACAGGCAGCGGACACCATATATTTT
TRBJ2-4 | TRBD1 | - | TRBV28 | CASSLPLTGIKNIQYF | TGTGCCAGCAGTTTACCCTTGACAGGGATAAAAAACATTCAGTACTTC
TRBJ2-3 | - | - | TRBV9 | CASSVALLGNTDTQYF | TGTGCCAGCAGCGTAGCCCTATTGGGAAACACAGATACGCAGTATTTT
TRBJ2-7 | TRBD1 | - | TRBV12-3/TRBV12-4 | CASSPDRGFRYEQYF | TGTGCCAGCAGCCCGGACAGGGGTTTTCGCTACGAGCAGTACTTC
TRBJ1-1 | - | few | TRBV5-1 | CASSLRQSPGGTEAFF | TGCGCCAGCAGCTTAAGACAGTCTCCGGGGGGCACTGAAGCTTTCTTT
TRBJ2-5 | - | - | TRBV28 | CASTSLQPDRQETQYF | TGTGCCAGCACCTCCCTGCAGCCGGACAGACAAGAGACCCAGTACTTC
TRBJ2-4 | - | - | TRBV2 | CASSRTQLAKNIQYF | TGTGCCAGCAGTCGGACACAGCTAGCCAAAAACATTCAGTACTTC
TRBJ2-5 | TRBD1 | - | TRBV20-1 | CSARPPGQQETQYF | TGCAGTGCTAGACCTCCGGGACAGCAAGAGACCCAGTACTTC
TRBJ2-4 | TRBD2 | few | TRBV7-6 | CASSLMAGAQNIQYF | TGTGCCAGCAGCTTAATGGCGGGAGCACAAAACATTCAGTACTTC
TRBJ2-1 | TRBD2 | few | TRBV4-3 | CASSQDLGTSIIF | TGCGCCAGCAGCCAAGATTTAGGGACTAGCATCATCTTC
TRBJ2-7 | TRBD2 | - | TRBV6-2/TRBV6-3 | CASSYSYRDYSYEQYF | TGTGCCAGCAGTTACTCATATCGGGACTACTCCTACGAGCAGTACTTC
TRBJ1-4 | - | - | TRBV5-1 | CASSLGGAREKLFF | TGCGCCAGCAGCTTAGGGGGGGCTCGTGAAAAACTGTTTTTT
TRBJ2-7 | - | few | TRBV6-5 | CASSRLYEQYF | TGTGCCAGCAGCCGGCTCTACGAGCAGTACTTC
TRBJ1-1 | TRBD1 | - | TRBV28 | CASPPSGGQAEAYF | TGTGCCAGCCCACCGTCAGGGGGGCAGGCTGAAGCTTACTTT
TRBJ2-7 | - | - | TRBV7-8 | CASSPFPLPGYEQYF | TGTGCCAGCAGCCCGTTCCCCCTCCCTGGCTACGAGCAGTACTTC
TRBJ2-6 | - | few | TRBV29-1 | CSAQSSGANVLTF | TGCAGCGCACAGTCCTCCGGGGCCAACGTCCTGACTTTC
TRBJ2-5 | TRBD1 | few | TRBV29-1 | CSVVGEWGQPETQYF | TGCAGCGTTGTGGGGGAGTGGGGACAGCCAGAGACCCAGTACTTC
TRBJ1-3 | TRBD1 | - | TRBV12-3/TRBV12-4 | CASSTEDRAGNTIYF | TGTGCCAGCAGTACCGAGGACAGGGCTGGAAACACCATATATTTT
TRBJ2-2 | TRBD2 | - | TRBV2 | CASSAPGLAGGVGELFF | TGTGCCAGCAGTGCTCCGGGACTAGCGGGAGGAGTCGGGGAGCTGTTTTTT
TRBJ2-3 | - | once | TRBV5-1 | CASSLEGVADTQYF | TGCGCCAGCAGCTTGGAGGGAGTGGCAGATACGCAGTATTTT